The 9 T cell receptor beta chains presented below share a single source sample, sequenced in a study of T cell responses to AZD1222 COVID-19 vaccine (dated by TCRdb to 2020 to 2022). The time point label, as the study defines it: about 28 days (+/-7) after the second vaccine dose. The library was made by the immunoSEQ multiplex PCR assay. What TCRdb holds here is the immuneACCESS table cut down to in-frame rearrangements. Part of the clones is not present; checked against another copy, under half of the missing clones reflect an unresolved V gene, and the others are unexplained. This sample lists roughly 150,000 clones; about nine tenths were detected once. Of the sample, roughly 1.2% falls within the top ten clones. The specimen comprised peripheral blood, sampled 28 days after the second AZD1222 dose. The receptors were gathered from an adult who received the AZD1222 COVID-19 vaccine.

The J gene is TRBJ1-5, the V gene TRBV19; D possibly corresponds to TRBD1 (5 bases). The V end was cut by 3 bases, the J end by 5 bases, with 29 bases between. The CDR3 consists of 20 residues. Germline V CDR1 and CDR2: LNHDA, SQIVND (reference sequence). CDR3 region: CASSMWHVVNRWGRDQPQHF. As DNA, the CDR3 is TGTGCCAGTAGTATGTGGCATGTTGTGAACCGTTGGGGACGCGATCAGCCCCAGCATTTT.

V is TRBV18 and J is TRBJ2-2, with 8 bases lining up with TRBD1. V dropped 2 bases and J dropped 6; count of bases not matched to a gene: 5. The germline V gene has CDR1 KGHSH and CDR2 LQKENI. This CDR3 contains 15 residues. As DNA, the CDR3 is TGTGCCAGCTCACCAAGGACAGGGAATTCCGGGGAGCTGTTTTTT. Encoded protein: CASSPRTGNSGELFF.

The chain employs TRBV29-1 and TRBJ2-5; D remains unclear. V was clipped by 4 bases and J by 5 bases, with 11 bases between them. Germline CDR1 is SQVTM and CDR2 is ANQGSEA. The length of the CDR3 is 12 residues. This CDR3 is CSVGASQETQYF. Written as DNA, the CDR3 is TGCAGCGTTGGTGCTAGTCAGGAGACCCAGTACTTC.

This chain uses TRBV27 with TRBJ2-3; 7 positions agree with TRBD2. CDR3 length: 16 residues. The V and J ends lost 3 bases and 6 bases, in that order; junction bases with no gene match: 12. Germline values: CDR1 MNHEY, CDR2 SMNVEV (reference sequence). This CDR3 is CASSFLGSGIGDTQYF. CDR3 nucleotide sequence: TGTGCCAGCAGTTTTCTCGGAAGCGGGATTGGGGATACGCAGTATTTT.

The CDR3: CASSSGGGTEAFF. The CDR3 DNA reads as TGTGCCAGCAGCTCAGGGGGTGGGACTGAAGCTTTCTTT. The gene calls are TRBV11-3 and TRBJ1-1, with TRBD1 identical over 7 bases. CDR3 length equals 13 residues. Germline CDR1 is SGHNT and CDR2 is YENEEA. After removal of 4 bases from V and 5 bases from J, the junction contained 4 bases not matched to a gene.

V gene TRBV2 combines with J gene TRBJ1-6; D may be TRBD1 (6 bases). The CDR3 totals 13 residues. V lost 11 bases to trimming and J lost 12 bases, with 20 bases between them. Per germline, CDR1 SNHLY and CDR2 FYNNEI. DNA for the CDR3: TGTGCCGGCAACGGACAGCTTTTTGGACCCCTCCACTTT. It yields the protein CAGNGQLFGPLHF.

This chain connects TRBV5-1 to TRBJ2-3; 12 nucleotides match TRBD2. CDR1 and CDR2 (germline): SGHRS, YFSETQ. V shed 0 bases, J shed 4 bases, and the junction held 3 bases outside the gene matches. The CDR3 runs to 16 residues. The CDR3 DNA is TGCGCCAGCAGCTTGGGGCTAGCGGGAGGGCCAGATACGCAGTATTTT. This codes for CASSLGLAGGPDTQYF.

The gene calls are TRBV10-3 and TRBJ2-1, with D possibly TRBD2 on 6 matching bases. The V gene lost 3 bases and the J gene lost 0 bases, with 12 bases spanning the gap. This CDR3 contains 16 residues. From germline, CDR1 is ENHRY and CDR2 SYGVKD. CDR3 coding DNA: TGTGCCATCAGTGAACTTGCGGGGAGCTCCTACAATGAGCAGTTCTTC. Translation gives CAISELAGSSYNEQFF.

The chain uses TRBV19 and TRBJ1-1; TRBD1 aligns across 7 bases. Trimming cost V 3 bases and J 3 bases; bases outside gene matches: 10. The CDR3 consists of 16 residues. Per the germline V gene, CDR1 is LNHDA and CDR2 is SQIVND (reference sequence). This CDR3 reads CASSIFSRGKDTEAFF. The CDR3 bases are TGTGCCAGTAGTATTTTCTCCAGGGGGAAGGACACTGAAGCTTTCTTT.